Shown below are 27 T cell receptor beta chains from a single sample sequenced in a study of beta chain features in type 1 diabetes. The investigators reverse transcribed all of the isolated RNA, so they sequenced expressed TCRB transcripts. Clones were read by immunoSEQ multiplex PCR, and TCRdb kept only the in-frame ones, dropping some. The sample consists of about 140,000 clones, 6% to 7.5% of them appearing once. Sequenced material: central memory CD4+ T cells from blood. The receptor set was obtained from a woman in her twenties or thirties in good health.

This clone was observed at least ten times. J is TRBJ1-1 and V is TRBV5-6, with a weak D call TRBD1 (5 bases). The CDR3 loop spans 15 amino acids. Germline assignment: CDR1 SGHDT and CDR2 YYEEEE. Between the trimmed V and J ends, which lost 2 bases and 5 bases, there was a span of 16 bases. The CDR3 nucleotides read TGTGCCAGCAGCTTACCCGTCCAGGGAGGAACTGAAGCTTTCTTT. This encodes CASSLPVQGGTEAFF.

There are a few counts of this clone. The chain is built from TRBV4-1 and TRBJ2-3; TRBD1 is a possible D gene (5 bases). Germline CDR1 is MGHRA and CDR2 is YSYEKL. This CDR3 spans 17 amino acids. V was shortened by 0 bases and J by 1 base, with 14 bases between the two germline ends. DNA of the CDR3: TGCGCCAGCAGCCAAGAGGGAACAGGTCACCGCACAGATACGCAGTATTTT. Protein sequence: CASSQEGTGHRTDTQYF.

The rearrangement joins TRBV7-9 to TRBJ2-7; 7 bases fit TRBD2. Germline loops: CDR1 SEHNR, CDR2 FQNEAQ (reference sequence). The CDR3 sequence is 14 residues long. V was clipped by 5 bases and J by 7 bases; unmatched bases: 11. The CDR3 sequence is CASSADPGRGEQYF. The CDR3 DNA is TGTGCCAGCAGCGCGGACCCCGGGCGGGGGGAGCAGTACTTC.

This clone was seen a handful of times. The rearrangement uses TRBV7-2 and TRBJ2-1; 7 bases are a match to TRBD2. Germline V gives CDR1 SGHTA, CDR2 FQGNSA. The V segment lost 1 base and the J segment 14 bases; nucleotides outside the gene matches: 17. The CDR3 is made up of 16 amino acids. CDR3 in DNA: TGTGCCAGCAGCTTAGGCCTAGCGGCGCGTGATCACGGGGAGTTCTTC. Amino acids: CASSLGLAARDHGEFF. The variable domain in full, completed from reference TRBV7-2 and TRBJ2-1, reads GAGVSQSPSNKVTEKGKDVELRCDPISGHTALYWYRQSLGQGLEFLIYFQGNSAPDKSGLPSDRFSAERTGGSVSTLTIQRTQQEDSAVYLCASSLGLAARDHGEFFGPGTRLTVL.

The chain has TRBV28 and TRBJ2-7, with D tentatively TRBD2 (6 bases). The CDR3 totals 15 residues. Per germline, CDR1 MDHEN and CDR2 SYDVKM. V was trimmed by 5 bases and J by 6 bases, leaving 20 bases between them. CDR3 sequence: CASSPNRDWGSEQYF. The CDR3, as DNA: TGTGCCAGCAGTCCGAACCGGGACTGGGGATCCGAGCAGTACTTC. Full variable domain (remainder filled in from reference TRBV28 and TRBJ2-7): DVKVTQSSRYLVKRTGEKVFLECVQDMDHENMFWYRQDPGLGLRLIYFSYDVKMKEKGDIPEGYSVSREKKERFSLILESASTNQTSMYLCASSPNRDWGSEQYFGPGTRLTVT.

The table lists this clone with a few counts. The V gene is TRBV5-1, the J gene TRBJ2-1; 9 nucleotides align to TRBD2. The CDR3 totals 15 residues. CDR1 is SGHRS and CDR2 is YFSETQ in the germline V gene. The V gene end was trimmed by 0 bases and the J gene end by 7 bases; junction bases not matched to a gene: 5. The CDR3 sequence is CASSLDLAGRNEQFF. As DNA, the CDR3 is TGCGCCAGCAGCTTGGACCTAGCGGGACGAAATGAGCAGTTCTTC.

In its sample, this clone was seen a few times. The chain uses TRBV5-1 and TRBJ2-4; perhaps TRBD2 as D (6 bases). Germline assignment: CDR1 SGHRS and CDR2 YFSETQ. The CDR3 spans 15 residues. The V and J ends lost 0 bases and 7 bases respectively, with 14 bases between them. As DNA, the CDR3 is TGCGCCAGCAGCTTGGTTGGGGCCGGAGGGAACATTCAGTACTTC. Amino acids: CASSLVGAGGNIQYF.

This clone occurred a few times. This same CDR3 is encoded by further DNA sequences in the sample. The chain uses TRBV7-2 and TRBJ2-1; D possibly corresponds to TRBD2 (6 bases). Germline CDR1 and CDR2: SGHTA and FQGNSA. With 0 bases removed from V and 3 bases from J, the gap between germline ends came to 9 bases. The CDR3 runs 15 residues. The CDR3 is CASSLAQTSYNEQFF. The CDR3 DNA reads TGTGCCAGCAGCTTAGCTCAGACTAGCTACAATGAGCAGTTCTTC.

CDR3 nucleotides: TGTGCCAGCAGCGCCGTTACAGGCGTTAATGAAAAACTGTTTTTT. It codes for CASSAVTGVNEKLFF. The chain recombines TRBV7-2 with TRBJ1-4, with D tentatively TRBD1 (5 bases). The CDR3 is 15 residues long. Trimming left V 5 bases short and J 4 bases short, with 14 bases between. The germline CDR1 and CDR2 sequences are SGHTA and FQGNSA.

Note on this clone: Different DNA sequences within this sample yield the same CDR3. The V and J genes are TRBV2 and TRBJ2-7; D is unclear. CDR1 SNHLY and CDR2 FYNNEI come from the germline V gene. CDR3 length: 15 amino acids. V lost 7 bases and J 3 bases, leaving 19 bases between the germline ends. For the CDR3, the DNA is TGTGCCAGCACCGAGGAAGGAACAAGAAACTACGAGCAGTACTTC. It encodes CASTEEGTRNYEQYF.

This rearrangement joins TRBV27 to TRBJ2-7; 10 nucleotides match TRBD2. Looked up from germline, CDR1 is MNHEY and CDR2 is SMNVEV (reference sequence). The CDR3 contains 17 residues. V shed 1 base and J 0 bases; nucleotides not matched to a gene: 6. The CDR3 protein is CASSLFGTSDSSYEQYF. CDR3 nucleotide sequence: TGTGCCAGCAGTTTATTCGGGACTAGCGATAGCTCCTACGAGCAGTACTTC.

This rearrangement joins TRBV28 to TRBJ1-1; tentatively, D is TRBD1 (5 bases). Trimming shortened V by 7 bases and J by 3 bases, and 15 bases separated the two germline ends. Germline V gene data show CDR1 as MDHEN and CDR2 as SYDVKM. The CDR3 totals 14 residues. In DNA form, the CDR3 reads TGTGCCAGCACCCAAGGGGCTGACTACACTGAAGCTTTCTTT. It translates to CASTQGADYTEAFF.

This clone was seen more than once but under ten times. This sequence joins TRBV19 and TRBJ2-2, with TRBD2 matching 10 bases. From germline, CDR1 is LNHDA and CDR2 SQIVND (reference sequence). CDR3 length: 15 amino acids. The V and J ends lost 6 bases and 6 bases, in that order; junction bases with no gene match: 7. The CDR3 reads CASRRTSGRAGELFF. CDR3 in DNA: TGTGCCAGTAGACGGACTAGCGGTCGGGCCGGGGAGCTGTTTTTT. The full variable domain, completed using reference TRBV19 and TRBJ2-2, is DGGITQSPKYLFRKEGQNVTLSCEQNLNHDAMYWYRQDPGQGLRLIYYSQIVNDFQKGDIAEGYSVSREKKESFPLTVTSAQKNPTAFYLCASRRTSGRAGELFFGEGSRLTVL.

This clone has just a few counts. CDR3 sequence reads: CASMEGLYNEQFF. Here the CDR3 DNA reads TGTGCCAGCATGGAGGGACTTTACAATGAGCAGTTCTTC. The V gene is TRBV7-2, the J gene TRBJ2-1; possibly TRBD2 for D (6 bases). The V end lost 7 bases, the J end lost 4 bases, and 11 bases lay between the germline ends. The CDR3 spans 13 residues. The V gene's germline CDR1 is SGHTA and CDR2 FQGNSA.

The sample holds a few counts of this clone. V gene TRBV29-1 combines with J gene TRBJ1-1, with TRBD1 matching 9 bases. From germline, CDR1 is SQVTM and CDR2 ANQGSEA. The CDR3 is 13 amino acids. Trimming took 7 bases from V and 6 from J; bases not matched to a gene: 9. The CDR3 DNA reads TGCAGCGGAGGGGGACAGGGAGGCGCTGAAGCTTTCTTT. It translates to CSGGGQGGAEAFF.

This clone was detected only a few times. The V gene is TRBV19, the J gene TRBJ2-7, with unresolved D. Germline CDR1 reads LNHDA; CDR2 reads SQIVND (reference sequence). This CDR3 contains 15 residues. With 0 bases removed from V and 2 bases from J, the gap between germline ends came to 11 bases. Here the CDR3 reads CASSIDYREPYEQYF. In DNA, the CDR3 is TGTGCCAGTAGTATAGATTACCGCGAGCCCTACGAGCAGTACTTC.

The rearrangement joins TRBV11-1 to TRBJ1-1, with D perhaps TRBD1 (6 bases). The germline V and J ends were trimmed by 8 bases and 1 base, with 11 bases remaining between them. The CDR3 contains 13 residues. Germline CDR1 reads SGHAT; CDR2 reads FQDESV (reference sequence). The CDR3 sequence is CASSRQENTEAFF. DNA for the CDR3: TGTGCCAGCTCCAGACAGGAGAACACTGAAGCTTTCTTT.

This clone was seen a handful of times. The CDR3 sequence is CASSLGPAGDEQYF. In nucleotides, the CDR3 is TGTGCCAGCAGCTTAGGCCCAGCGGGAGACGAGCAGTACTTC. This chain joins TRBV7-9 and TRBJ2-7; TRBD2 agrees at 8 bases. The germline gives CDR1 SEHNR, CDR2 FQNEAQ (reference sequence). The CDR3 covers 14 residues. J was trimmed by 5 bases and V by 1 base; bases with no gene match: 4. The variable domain in full, with the rest retrieved from reference TRBV7-9 and TRBJ2-7, is DTGVSQNPRHKITKRGQNVTFRCDPISEHNRLYWYRQTLGQGPEFLTYFQNEAQLEKSRLLSDRFSAERPKGSFSTLEIQRTEQGDSAMYLCASSLGPAGDEQYFGPGTRLTVT.

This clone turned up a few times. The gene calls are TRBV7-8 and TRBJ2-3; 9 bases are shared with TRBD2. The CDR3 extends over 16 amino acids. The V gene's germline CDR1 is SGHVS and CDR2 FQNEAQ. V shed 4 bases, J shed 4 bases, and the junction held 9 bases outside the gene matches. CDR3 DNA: TGTGCCAGCAGCTCACGGACTAGCGTGAGTGCAGATACGCAGTATTTT. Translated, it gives CASSSRTSVSADTQYF. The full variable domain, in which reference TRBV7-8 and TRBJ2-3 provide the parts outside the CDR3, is GAGVSQSPRYKVAKRGQDVALRCDPISGHVSLFWYQQALGQGPEFLTYFQNEAQLDKSGLPSDRFFAERPEGSVSTLKIQRTQQEDSAVYLCASSSRTSVSADTQYFGPGTRLTVL.

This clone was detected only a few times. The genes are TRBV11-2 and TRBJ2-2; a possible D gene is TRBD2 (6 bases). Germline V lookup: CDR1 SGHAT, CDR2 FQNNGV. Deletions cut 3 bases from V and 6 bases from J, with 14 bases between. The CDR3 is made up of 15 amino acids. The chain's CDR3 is CASSLGGRVPGELFF. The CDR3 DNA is TGTGCCAGCAGCTTGGGGGGACGGGTTCCCGGGGAGCTGTTTTTT.

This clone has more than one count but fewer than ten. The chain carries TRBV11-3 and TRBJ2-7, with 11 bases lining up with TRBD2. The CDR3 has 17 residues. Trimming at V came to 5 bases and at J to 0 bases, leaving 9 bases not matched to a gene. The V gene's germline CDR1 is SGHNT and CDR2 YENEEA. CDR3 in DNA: TGTGCCAGCAGCATCGGTAGCGGGAGGGAGGGCTCCTACGAGCAGTACTTC. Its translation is CASSIGSGREGSYEQYF.

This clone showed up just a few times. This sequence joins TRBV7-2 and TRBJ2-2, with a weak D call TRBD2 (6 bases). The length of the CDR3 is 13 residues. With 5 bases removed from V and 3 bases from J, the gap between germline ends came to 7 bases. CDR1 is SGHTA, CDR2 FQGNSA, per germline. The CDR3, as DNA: TGTGCCAGCAGCCCGGGGGACACCGGGGAGCTGTTTTTT. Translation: CASSPGDTGELFF.

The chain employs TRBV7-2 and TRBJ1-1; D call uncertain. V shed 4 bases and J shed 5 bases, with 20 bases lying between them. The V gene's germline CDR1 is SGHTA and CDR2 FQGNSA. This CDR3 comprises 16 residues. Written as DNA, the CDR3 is TGTGCCAGCAGCTCTCGGAGGTCAAACAGTGGAACTGAAGCTTTCTTT. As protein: CASSSRRSNSGTEAFF.

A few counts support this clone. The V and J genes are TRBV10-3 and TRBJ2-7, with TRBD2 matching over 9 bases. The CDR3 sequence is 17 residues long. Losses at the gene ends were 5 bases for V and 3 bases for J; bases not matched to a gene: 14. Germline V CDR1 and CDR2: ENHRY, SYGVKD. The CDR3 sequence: CAISSTSGAGGGYEQYF. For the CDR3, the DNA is TGTGCCATCAGTTCCACCTCCGGGGCGGGAGGGGGCTACGAGCAGTACTTC.

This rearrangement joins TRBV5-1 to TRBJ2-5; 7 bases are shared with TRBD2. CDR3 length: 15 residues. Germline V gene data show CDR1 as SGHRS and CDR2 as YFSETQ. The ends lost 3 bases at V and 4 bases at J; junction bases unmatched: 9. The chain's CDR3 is CASSSTPSGGETQYF. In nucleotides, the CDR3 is TGCGCCAGCAGCTCAACGCCTAGCGGTGGAGAGACCCAGTACTTC.

The CDR3 DNA reads TGTGCCAGCTCACCTGACGGGACTTACAGAGACAATGAGCAGTTCTTC. Translation: CASSPDGTYRDNEQFF. The chain joins TRBV18 to TRBJ2-1, with D possibly matching TRBD2 (6 bases). Germline-derived CDR1 and CDR2 are KGHSH and LQKENI. The CDR3 extends over 16 amino acids. Trimming removed 3 bases at V and 5 bases at J, with 17 bases between.

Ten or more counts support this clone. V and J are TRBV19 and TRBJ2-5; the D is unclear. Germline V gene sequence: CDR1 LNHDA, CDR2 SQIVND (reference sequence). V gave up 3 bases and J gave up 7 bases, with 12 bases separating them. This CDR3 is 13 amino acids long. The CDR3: CASSIGYPGTQYF. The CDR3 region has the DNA TGTGCCAGTAGTATTGGGTACCCGGGGACCCAGTACTTC.